The 28 T cell receptor beta chains listed next were all sequenced from one sample in a study of a mutant IDH1 vaccine in newly diagnosed glioma. Time point reported: week 47, end of study. Doses consisted of 300 ug of mutant IDH1 20-mer peptide each, paired with topical imiquimod. These TCRs' antigens remain unknown. Assay: immunoSEQ multiplex PCR; the TCRdb copy retains only in-frame clones and omits some. The sample has over 45,000 clones, roughly 75% seen once; the top ten hold 5.3%. This specimen consisted of PBMCs, obtained from a glioma patient whose treatment included an IDH1 peptide vaccine. The receptors stem from a man in his forties or fifties with glioma.

This clone is medium-sized (0.01 to 0.1%) within its sample. The chain employs TRBV7-6 and TRBJ1-2, with D possibly TRBD1 on 6 matching bases. The CDR3 is made up of 12 amino acids. Per the germline V gene, CDR1 is SGHVS and CDR2 is FNYEAQ. With 1 base removed from V and 10 bases from J, the gap between germline ends came to 10 bases. The CDR3 sequence: CASSLGGGYYTF. The CDR3 coding sequence is TGTGCCAGCAGCTTAGGAGGGGGTTACTACACCTTC.

CDR3 nucleotides: TGTGCCTGGAGGTCAACCAGCTCCTATAATTCACCCCTCCACTTT. Encoded protein: CAWRSTSSYNSPLHF. The chain uses TRBV30 and TRBJ1-6; D remains ambiguous. The V gene lost 3 bases and the J gene lost 0 bases, with 9 bases spanning the gap. Germline lookup yields CDR1 GTSNPN and CDR2 SVGIG (reference sequence). The CDR3 runs to 15 residues. Together with reference TRBV30 and TRBJ1-6, the CDR3 gives the full variable domain: SQTIHQWPATLVQPVGSPLSLECTVEGTSNPNLYWYRQAAGRGLQLLFYSVGIGQISSEVPQNLSASRPQDRQFILSSKKLLLSDSGFYLCAWRSTSSYNSPLHFGNGTRLTVT.

V is TRBV30 and J is TRBJ1-5; D gene unclear. Germline CDR1 and CDR2: GTSNPN and SVGIG (reference sequence). The V and J ends lost 4 bases and 0 bases respectively, with 10 bases between them. The CDR3 extends over 14 amino acids. CDR3 sequence reads: CAWTPSVSNQPQHF. DNA of the CDR3: TGTGCCTGGACTCCCTCAGTTAGCAATCAGCCCCAGCATTTT.

This chain links TRBV7-9 with TRBJ2-7; TRBD1 is a possible D gene (5 bases). Germline assignment: CDR1 SEHNR and CDR2 FQNEAQ (reference sequence). The CDR3 extends over 13 amino acids. The V and J ends lost 5 bases and 3 bases respectively, with 11 bases between them. The CDR3 nucleotides read TGTGCCAGCAGCCACTCAGGGATCTACGAGCAGTACTTC. Translated, it gives CASSHSGIYEQYF.

The V and J genes are TRBV11-2 and TRBJ2-2, with TRBD2 as a possible D gene (6 bases). The CDR3 spans 15 residues. The germline CDR1 and CDR2 sequences are SGHAT and FQNNGV. Trimming shortened V by 4 bases and J by 1 base, and 10 bases separated the two germline ends. In DNA form, the CDR3 reads TGTGCCAGCAGCTGGGCGGGAATGAACACCGGGGAGCTGTTTTTT. This translates into CASSWAGMNTGELFF.

The chain is built from TRBV14 and TRBJ2-6; D is unresolved. CDR3 length equals 15 residues. V was cut by 4 bases and J by 0 bases, with 7 bases left in between. Germline lookup yields CDR1 SGHDN and CDR2 FVKESK. CDR3 residues: CASSPIISGANVLTF. The CDR3, as DNA: TGTGCCAGCAGCCCAATCATCTCTGGGGCCAACGTCCTGACTTTC.

V and J are TRBV6-6 and TRBJ2-1; no clear D gene. CDR1 is MNHNY, CDR2 SVGAGI, per germline (reference sequence). V gave up 2 bases and J gave up 8 bases, with 7 bases separating them. CDR3 length: 12 residues. CDR3 sequence: CASSYLGDEQFF. The CDR3 bases are TGTGCCAGCAGTTACCTTGGGGATGAGCAGTTCTTC.

Here the CDR3 DNA reads TGCGCCAGCAGCCAAGATTACAGGGATGCCTATGGCTACACCTTC. Translated, it gives CASSQDYRDAYGYTF. The chain links TRBV4-3 to TRBJ1-2; D is perhaps TRBD1 (6 bases). Per germline, CDR1 LGHNA and CDR2 YSLEER. The CDR3 totals 15 residues. V lost 0 bases and J 4 bases, leaving 12 bases between the germline ends.

This chain's CDR3 is CASSLRITGRSSLYNSPLHF. The CDR3 nucleotides read TGTGCCAGCAGTTTAAGGATCACGGGCCGGTCCAGCCTCTATAATTCACCCCTCCACTTT. The chain joins TRBV27 to TRBJ1-6; no clear D gene. Trimming took 2 bases from V and 3 from J, leaving 23 bases between them. In germline, CDR1 is MNHEY, CDR2 SMNVEV (reference sequence). The CDR3 is 20 amino acids.

The chain links TRBV5-4 to TRBJ1-1; 8 bases agree with TRBD1. This CDR3 is built from 13 residues. The ends lost 2 bases at V and 6 bases at J; junction bases unmatched: 3. The germline CDR1 and CDR2 sequences are SGHNT and YYREEE (reference sequence). The CDR3 spells CASSFLQGAEAFF. CDR3 DNA sequence: TGTGCCAGCAGCTTTCTACAGGGGGCTGAAGCTTTCTTT.

DNA for the CDR3: TGTGCCAGTAGTGCAACAGGGTACGAGCAGTACTTC. Translated: CASSATGYEQYF. J is TRBJ2-7 and V is TRBV19, with a possible D match to TRBD1 (6 bases). The germline CDR1 and CDR2 sequences are LNHDA and SQIVND (reference sequence). This CDR3 region has 12 residues. Trimming left V 5 bases short and J 4 bases short, with 9 bases between.

V gene TRBV9 combines with J gene TRBJ1-6; no firm D call. The CDR3 is 14 amino acids. V was trimmed by 4 bases and J by 10 bases, leaving 15 bases between them. The germline V gene has CDR1 SGDLS and CDR2 YYNGEE. As DNA, the CDR3 is TGTGCCAGCAGCAAGGAAGGAGGAACCTCACCCCTCCACTTT. Protein product: CASSKEGGTSPLHF.

V usage is TRBV6-1 and J usage is TRBJ2-3; D unresolved. The CDR3 consists of 11 residues. The ends were cut back, 6 bases at V and 4 bases at J, with 5 bases in the middle. CDR1 is MNHNS and CDR2 is SASEGT in the germline V gene. The CDR3 is CASSRADTQYF. Written as DNA, the CDR3 is TGTGCCAGCAGCCGGGCAGATACGCAGTATTTT.

This sequence joins TRBV25-1 and TRBJ2-3, with D possibly matching TRBD2 (5 bases). The V end was cut by 8 bases, the J end by 2 bases, with 14 bases between. CDR3 length equals 14 residues. Germline CDR1 and CDR2: MGHDK and SYGVNS. The DNA for the CDR3 is TGTGCCAGCTGCCCGGCGGGCATCACAGATACGCAGTATTTT. It encodes CASCPAGITDTQYF.

The chain employs TRBV5-8 and TRBJ1-1; D may be TRBD1 (6 bases). Looked up from germline, CDR1 is SGHTS and CDR2 is YDEGEE. The CDR3 totals 16 residues. V lost 6 bases and J 0 bases, leaving 18 bases between the germline ends. DNA for the CDR3: TGTGCCAGCATGACAGGATCAAGGCAGATGAACACTGAAGCTTTCTTT. Translation gives CASMTGSRQMNTEAFF.

The rearrangement uses TRBV5-4 and TRBJ2-1, with 10 bases lining up with TRBD1. The CDR3 is made up of 15 amino acids. V lost 0 bases to trimming and J lost 8 bases; unmatched junction nucleotides: 5. Germline V CDR1 and CDR2: SGHNT, YYREEE (reference sequence). The CDR3 reads CASSLGGQGRDEQFF. CDR3 DNA sequence: TGTGCCAGCAGCTTGGGGGGACAGGGGAGGGATGAGCAGTTCTTC.

J is TRBJ2-7 and V is TRBV6-1; the D is unclear. Deletions cut 9 bases from V and 4 bases from J, with 13 bases between. This CDR3 region has 12 residues. Per the germline V gene, CDR1 is MNHNS and CDR2 is SASEGT. This CDR3 is CASRTQRYEQYF. The CDR3 coding sequence is TGTGCCAGTAGGACCCAGCGATACGAGCAGTACTTC.

The genes are TRBV2 and TRBJ1-2; 7 bases match TRBD1. V gave up 6 bases and J gave up 4 bases; unmatched junction bases: 8. Germline V gene data show CDR1 as SNHLY and CDR2 as FYNNEI. This CDR3 contains 14 residues. The CDR3 reads CASSAARQGYGYTF. CDR3 sequence (DNA): TGTGCCAGCAGCGCCGCCCGACAGGGCTATGGCTACACCTTC.

The rearrangement uses TRBV16 and TRBJ1-2; D call uncertain. The V gene lost 7 bases and the J gene lost 4 bases, with 13 bases spanning the gap. Per the germline V gene, CDR1 is KGHSY and CDR2 is FQNENV. The CDR3 has 13 residues. The CDR3 DNA is TGTGCCAGCACATTTACAGTGCGCTATGGCTACACCTTC. Its protein product is CASTFTVRYGYTF.

The V and J genes are TRBV23-1 and TRBJ2-5, with D hard to call. TRBV23-1 is noted as an ORF with a role that remains uncertain. The CDR3 is 11 residues long. The V end lost 7 bases, the J end lost 4 bases, and 7 bases lay between the germline ends. CDR3 region: CASTLSETQYF. DNA for the CDR3: TGCGCCAGCACCTTATCAGAGACCCAGTACTTC.

The V gene is TRBV9, the J gene TRBJ2-2; no definite D call. There are 16 residues in the CDR3. The V gene lost 4 bases and the J gene lost 1 base, with 14 bases spanning the gap. The germline gives CDR1 SGDLS, CDR2 YYNGEE. The CDR3: CASSSQARGNTGELFF. Written as DNA, the CDR3 is TGTGCCAGCAGCTCTCAAGCCCGAGGGAACACCGGGGAGCTGTTTTTT.

The chain recombines TRBV15 with TRBJ2-1; 11 bases map to TRBD2. Germline trimming cut 6 bases from V and 14 bases from J; bases unmatched to any gene: 15. This CDR3 has 15 amino acids. In germline, CDR1 is LNHNV, CDR2 YYDKDF (reference sequence). CDR3 in amino acids: CATRPDGASGGMEFF. CDR3 sequence (DNA): TGTGCCACCAGACCCGATGGGGCTAGCGGGGGGATGGAGTTCTTC.

This sequence joins TRBV4-2 and TRBJ2-7; 11 bases fit TRBD1. The CDR3 has 16 residues. Trimming took 4 bases from V and 4 from J; bases not matched to a gene: 9. CDR1 LGHNA and CDR2 YNFKEQ come from the germline V gene. CDR3 sequence: CASSLTSGTGGYEQYF. In nucleotides, the CDR3 is TGTGCCAGCAGCCTTACTTCCGGGACAGGGGGATACGAGCAGTACTTC.

The V call is TRBV9, the J call TRBJ1-3; 7 bases are shared with TRBD1. The length of the CDR3 is 16 residues. The germline V gene encodes CDR1 SGDLS and CDR2 YYNGEE. V trimming: 4 bases; J trimming: 0 bases; junction bases outside the gene matches: 7. CDR3 loop: CASSSTGANSGNTIYF. Here the CDR3 DNA reads TGTGCCAGCAGCTCCACAGGGGCCAACTCTGGAAACACCATATATTTT.

The chain carries TRBV5-1 and TRBJ2-2, with 7 bases identical to TRBD2. J gave up 1 base and V 6 bases, and 9 bases lay outside the gene matches. This CDR3 is 16 amino acids long. CDR1 is SGHRS and CDR2 is YFSETQ in the germline V gene. This CDR3 is CASNPMWGGNTGELFF. CDR3 coding DNA: TGCGCCAGCAACCCGATGTGGGGGGGGAACACCGGGGAGCTGTTTTTT.

This clone was picked up many times. This sequence joins TRBV14 and TRBJ2-3, with D uncertain. Germline V gene lookup returns CDR1 SGHDN and CDR2 FVKESK. Trimming cost V 5 bases and J 2 bases, with 2 bases left between them. The CDR3 runs to 11 residues. The CDR3 region has the DNA TGTGCCAGCAGCTACACAGATACGCAGTATTTT. This gives the protein CASSYTDTQYF.

J is TRBJ2-2 and V is TRBV6-1; possible D gene TRBD2, 7 bases. Between the trimmed V and J ends, which lost 8 bases and 3 bases, there was a span of 16 bases. The CDR3 has 15 amino acids. Germline V CDR1 and CDR2: MNHNS, SASEGT. The CDR3 reads CASPPGGRHTGELFF. CDR3 in DNA: TGTGCCAGCCCACCCGGGGGGCGACACACCGGGGAGCTGTTTTTT.

The table lists this clone with a few counts. V and J are TRBV29-1 and TRBJ1-1, with D possibly being TRBD1 (6 bases). Between the trimmed V and J ends, which lost 5 bases and 3 bases, there was a span of 16 bases. The CDR3 covers 14 residues. Germline CDR1 SQVTM, CDR2 ANQGSEA. Here the CDR3 reads CSVNRGAWDTEAFF. The CDR3 DNA is TGCAGCGTTAATAGGGGGGCTTGGGACACTGAAGCTTTCTTT.